This TCR beta chain derives from a study of OX40 agonist ivuxolimab in advanced cancers. Repertoires were generated with immunoSEQ multiplex PCR, while TCRdb's copy carries only in-frame clones and drops some. The sample holds roughly 53,000 clones; approximately 84% are singletons and the top ten take less than 15%. The CDR3 covers 15 residues. V shed 3 bases and J shed 0 bases, with 12 bases lying between them. Germline CDR1 and CDR2: SGHTA and FQGNSA. This TCR came from an adult with an advanced solid tumor such as melanoma, head and neck, liver or kidney cancer. Source: CD4+ or CD8+ T cells sorted from blood, taken in a trial of the OX40 agonist ivuxolimab. V gene TRBV7-2 combines with J gene TRBJ2-7, with D maybe TRBD2 (7 bases). CDR3 sequence: CASSFGGGRSYEQYF. DNA of the CDR3: TGTGCCAGCAGCTTCGGCGGGGGCCGCTCCTACGAGCAGTACTTC.